These 30 T cell receptor beta chains came from one sample sequenced in a study of shared clonotypes between healthy human individuals. Here immunoSEQ multiplex PCR was the method, and the copy in TCRdb shows in-frame clones only, minus some. This table has 2 million to 2.5 million clones, around 93% appearing once. The sample comprised naive CD4+ T cells from PBMCs. Sample subset: CD45RA+ positively selected. The origin of the receptors is a man aged 18-30 years in good health. Some clones in this sample may be carry-over from other donors' samples.

This clone was seen a single time. The chain couples TRBV7-2 to TRBJ2-6; D unresolved. This CDR3 has 16 amino acids. V was pared by 5 bases and J by 2 bases, with 13 bases between. Germline V lookup: CDR1 SGHTA, CDR2 FQGNSA. The chain's CDR3 is CASSPRPRTGANVLTF. CDR3 bases: TGTGCCAGCAGCCCACGCCCTAGGACTGGGGCCAACGTCCTGACTTTC.

This chain joins TRBV5-5 and TRBJ2-1; the D is unclear. Germline V lookup: CDR1 SGHKS, CDR2 YYEKEE (reference sequence). Between the trimmed V and J ends, which lost 0 bases and 5 bases, there was a span of 9 bases. The CDR3 length is 14 residues. The CDR3 DNA reads TGTGCCAGCAGCTTGGGCCTACAGAACAATGAGCAGTTCTTC. This gives the protein CASSLGLQNNEQFF.

The CDR3 nucleotides are TGTGCCAGCAGTCCCCGGAGGGGGCCGCTAGATACGCAGTATTTT. This translates into CASSPRRGPLDTQYF. The chain carries TRBV28 and TRBJ2-3, with a possible D match to TRBD1 (7 bases). Trimming removed 5 bases from V and 5 bases from J, with 17 bases in between. In germline, CDR1 is MDHEN, CDR2 SYDVKM. The CDR3 loop spans 15 amino acids.

Comment on this clone: The same CDR3 can be traced to other DNA sequences in this sample. The J gene is TRBJ2-5, the V gene TRBV20-1; D is uncertain. CDR1 DFQATT and CDR2 SNEGSKA come from the germline V gene (reference sequence). Trimming removed 5 bases at V and 5 bases at J, with 6 bases between. This CDR3 contains 10 residues. The CDR3 protein is CSARLETQYF. In nucleotides, the CDR3 is TGCAGTGCTCGACTGGAGACCCAGTACTTC.

J is TRBJ1-2 and V is TRBV29-1; perhaps TRBD1 as D (6 bases). CDR3 size: 11 residues. V was shortened by 6 bases and J by 8 bases, with 13 bases between the two germline ends. Germline CDR1 reads SQVTM; CDR2 reads ANQGSEA. In DNA form, the CDR3 reads TGCAGCGTACGACAGGTCAGGGGCTACACCTTC. Translation: CSVRQVRGYTF.

This clone was recorded only once. The rearrangement joins TRBV4-2 to TRBJ2-4, with D unresolved. Trimming shortened V by 0 bases and J by 0 bases, and 3 bases separated the two germline ends. Germline V lookup: CDR1 LGHNA, CDR2 YNFKEQ. The CDR3 is 14 residues long. The CDR3 region has the DNA TGTGCCAGCAGCCAAGAACCAGCCAAAAACATTCAGTACTTC. Residues: CASSQEPAKNIQYF.

The chain combines TRBV27 with TRBJ1-4; TRBD1 might be the D (6 bases). The CDR3 runs to 15 residues. V shed 4 bases and J shed 8 bases, with 17 bases lying between them. The germline V gene encodes CDR1 MNHEY and CDR2 SMNVEV (reference sequence). This CDR3 reads CASSSRQDPMEKLFF. The CDR3 bases are TGTGCCAGCAGTTCTCGACAGGACCCAATGGAAAAACTGTTTTTT.

V and J are TRBV7-2 and TRBJ2-6; D is unclear. From germline, CDR1 is SGHTA and CDR2 FQGNSA. This CDR3 is 15 amino acids long. V lost 2 bases and J lost 2, with 7 bases in between. As DNA, the CDR3 is TGTGCCAGCAGCTTATCGGCTCCTGGGGCCAACGTCCTGACTTTC. Residues: CASSLSAPGANVLTF.

This chain links TRBV5-1 with TRBJ2-1; 7 bases map to TRBD1. The CDR3 loop spans 15 amino acids. V gave up 4 bases and J gave up 8 bases; unmatched junction bases: 12. From germline, CDR1 is SGHRS and CDR2 YFSETQ. CDR3 loop: CASSTGQAGIHEQFF. The CDR3 DNA is TGCGCCAGCAGCACCGGACAGGCTGGCATTCATGAGCAGTTCTTC.

The chain has TRBV5-1 and TRBJ2-7, with a weak D call TRBD1 (6 bases). The germline V and J ends were trimmed by 0 bases and 3 bases, with 13 bases remaining between them. The CDR3 is 15 amino acids. Germline V gene lookup returns CDR1 SGHRS and CDR2 YFSETQ. The CDR3 region is CASSLGDGDIYEQYF. CDR3 coding DNA: TGCGCCAGCAGCTTGGGCGATGGGGACATCTACGAGCAGTACTTC.

The chain joins TRBV5-1 to TRBJ2-1; 9 bases match TRBD1. CDR3 length: 14 residues. Germline CDR1 reads SGHRS; CDR2 reads YFSETQ. Trimming took 1 base from V and 12 from J; bases not matched to a gene: 8. The CDR3 loop is CASSLTGGTLGQFF. The CDR3 DNA sequence: TGCGCCAGCAGCTTGACAGGGGGCACCTTAGGGCAGTTCTTC.

A single count supports this clone. As DNA, the CDR3 is TGTGCCAGCAGTTACCCTGGGTCGTATCTGCAGTTCTTC. It encodes CASSYPGSYLQFF. The V call is TRBV6-6, the J call TRBJ2-1; no clear D gene. This CDR3 spans 13 amino acids. Germline loops: CDR1 MNHNY, CDR2 SVGAGI (reference sequence). V was trimmed by 2 bases and J by 12 bases, leaving 14 bases between them.

This clone was counted once. This chain connects TRBV30 to TRBJ2-1, with a possible D match to TRBD2 (6 bases). Trimming took off 0 bases at V and 3 bases at J, with 12 bases between the two ends. The CDR3 runs 15 residues. Germline loops: CDR1 GTSNPN, CDR2 SVGIG (reference sequence). The CDR3 loop is CAWSVQRGNYNEQFF. DNA of the CDR3: TGTGCCTGGAGTGTACAACGCGGGAACTACAATGAGCAGTTCTTC.

V gene TRBV29-1 combines with J gene TRBJ2-7, with 9 bases fitting TRBD2. The germline V gene has CDR1 SQVTM and CDR2 ANQGSEA. Trimming cost V 2 bases and J 6 bases; bases outside gene matches: 17. The CDR3 covers 17 residues. CDR3 region: CSVESGLYSGREGEQYF. Here the CDR3 DNA reads TGCAGCGTTGAATCGGGCCTCTATAGCGGGAGAGAAGGCGAGCAGTACTTC.

A note on this clone: The sample holds other DNA sequences that translate to the same CDR3. V is TRBV5-6 and J is TRBJ1-5, with D possibly being TRBD1 (5 bases). Germline V gene sequence: CDR1 SGHDT, CDR2 YYEEEE. The CDR3 has 14 residues. Trimming cost V 4 bases and J 1 base, with 9 bases left between them. The CDR3 sequence: CASSRRGSNQPQHF. As DNA, the CDR3 is TGTGCCAGCAGCCGCCGGGGGAGCAATCAGCCCCAGCATTTT.

On this clone: This specimen includes other DNA sequences encoding the same CDR3. This rearrangement joins TRBV28 to TRBJ1-5; D call uncertain. V was clipped by 6 bases and J by 4 bases, with 13 bases between them. The CDR3 totals 14 residues. The germline gives CDR1 MDHEN, CDR2 SYDVKM. The CDR3 bases are TGTGCCAGCAGCTTGGGTGGCGGTAATCAGCCCCAGCATTTT. This translates into CASSLGGGNQPQHF. Filled out from reference TRBV28 and TRBJ1-5, the complete variable domain reads DVKVTQSSRYLVKRTGEKVFLECVQDMDHENMFWYRQDPGLGLRLIYFSYDVKMKEKGDIPEGYSVSREKKERFSLILESASTNQTSMYLCASSLGGGNQPQHFGDGTRLSIL.

The rearrangement uses TRBV5-6 and TRBJ2-7, with 11 bases lining up with TRBD2. The CDR3 spans 16 residues. The germline V gene has CDR1 SGHDT and CDR2 YYEEEE. The V gene end was trimmed by 5 bases and the J gene end by 3 bases; junction bases not matched to a gene: 10. The CDR3 bases are TGTGCCAGCAGTAGAGCCCCGGGACTAGCGGTCTACGAGCAGTACTTC. Its protein product is CASSRAPGLAVYEQYF.

The chain uses TRBV5-1 and TRBJ1-1; D not resolved. Looked up from germline, CDR1 is SGHRS and CDR2 is YFSETQ. The germline V and J ends were trimmed by 2 bases and 1 base, with 12 bases remaining between them. CDR3 size: 15 residues. For the CDR3, the DNA is TGCGCCAGCAGCTTCGTTTCGGCCGGGAACACTGAAGCTTTCTTT. It translates to CASSFVSAGNTEAFF.

This clone was detected a few times. V is TRBV11-2 and J is TRBJ1-1; D is unclear. The CDR3 consists of 12 residues. Trimming cost V 6 bases and J 0 bases, with 5 bases left between them. Germline V gene lookup returns CDR1 SGHAT and CDR2 FQNNGV. CDR3: CASRTVNTEAFF. The CDR3 DNA sequence: TGTGCCAGCAGGACGGTGAACACTGAAGCTTTCTTT. The full variable domain, in which reference TRBV11-2 and TRBJ1-1 provide the parts outside the CDR3, is EAGVAQSPRYKIIEKRQSVAFWCNPISGHATLYWYQQILGQGPKLLIQFQNNGVVDDSQLPKDRFSAERLKGVDSTLKIQPAKLEDSAVYLCASRTVNTEAFFGQGTRLTVV.

This rearrangement joins TRBV15 to TRBJ1-4, with a tentative D call TRBD1 (6 bases). The CDR3 consists of 15 residues. V was cut by 0 bases and J by 6 bases, with 11 bases left in between. Per germline, CDR1 LNHNV and CDR2 YYDKDF (reference sequence). The DNA of the CDR3 is TGTGCCACCAGCAGAGATAACAACAGGGATGAAAAACTGTTTTTT. As protein: CATSRDNNRDEKLFF. The full variable domain, completed using reference TRBV15 and TRBJ1-4, is DAMVIQNPRYQVTQFGKPVTLSCSQTLNHNVMYWYQQKSSQAPKLLFHYYDKDFNNEADTPDNFQSRRPNTSFCFLDIRSPGLGDTAMYLCATSRDNNRDEKLFFGSGTQLSVL.

This clone has just one count. V and J are TRBV5-1 and TRBJ2-7, with D unresolved. V was trimmed by 2 bases and J by 4 bases, leaving 16 bases between them. Germline CDR1 is SGHRS and CDR2 is YFSETQ. CDR3 length: 15 amino acids. CDR3 DNA: TGCGCCAGCAGCTTAGTAGGGTTACCCTCATACGAGCAGTACTTC. Amino acids: CASSLVGLPSYEQYF.

The rearrangement links TRBV28 to TRBJ1-2; 10 bases align to TRBD1. Germline-derived CDR1 and CDR2 are MDHEN and SYDVKM. V shed 5 bases, J shed 1 base, and the junction held 7 bases outside the gene matches. The CDR3 spans 16 residues. The CDR3 reads CASSTTGGLSNYGYTF. CDR3 coding DNA: TGTGCCAGCAGTACGACAGGGGGCCTTAGTAACTATGGCTACACCTTC.

J is TRBJ2-1 and V is TRBV7-9, with TRBD1 matching 8 bases. V was pared by 0 bases and J by 5 bases, with 3 bases of the junction left unmatched. Per germline, CDR1 SEHNR and CDR2 FQNEAQ (reference sequence). There are 15 residues in the CDR3. CDR3: CASSLAGTGDNEQFF. The CDR3 DNA reads TGTGCCAGCAGCTTAGCCGGGACAGGCGACAATGAGCAGTTCTTC.

The CDR3 loop reads CASSPGIGLAGGGNEQFF. CDR3 bases: TGTGCCAGCAGCCCCGGTATAGGACTAGCGGGAGGGGGAAATGAGCAGTTCTTC. The rearrangement links TRBV5-4 to TRBJ2-1, with TRBD2 matching over 15 bases. CDR1 is SGHNT and CDR2 is YYREEE in the germline V gene (reference sequence). V gave up 4 bases and J gave up 7 bases; unmatched junction bases: 12. The CDR3 has 18 amino acids.

This rearrangement joins TRBV6-6 to TRBJ2-7; 8 nucleotides agree with TRBD2. The CDR3 length is 16 residues. The junction had 14 bases not matched to a gene; V was cut back by 6 bases and J by 4 bases. CDR1 and CDR2 (germline): MNHNY, SVGAGI (reference sequence). This CDR3 is CASRDSGTGGQYEQYF. In nucleotides, the CDR3 is TGTGCCAGCAGAGACTCCGGGACGGGGGGGCAATACGAGCAGTACTTC.

This clone was seen more than once but under ten times. The J gene is TRBJ1-4, the V gene TRBV9, with D tentatively TRBD1 (5 bases). The CDR3 is made up of 15 amino acids. In germline, CDR1 is SGDLS, CDR2 YYNGEE. Trimming shortened V by 0 bases and J by 6 bases, and 12 bases separated the two germline ends. The CDR3 here is CASSVAVRADEKLFF. The CDR3 DNA reads as TGTGCCAGCAGCGTAGCAGTCAGGGCGGATGAAAAACTGTTTTTT.

V gene TRBV5-1 combines with J gene TRBJ2-3, with D perhaps being TRBD1 or TRBD2 (7 bases each). Germline V gene sequence: CDR1 SGHRS, CDR2 YFSETQ. V was trimmed by 4 bases and J by 4 bases, leaving 16 bases between them. This CDR3 has 15 residues. CDR3 nucleotides: TGCGCCAGCAGCACAGGACAGGCGGGGGCAGATACGCAGTATTTT. It specifies CASSTGQAGADTQYF.

Written as DNA, the CDR3 is TGTGCCAGCTCACTCCGGGACCCGACCTCCGAGCAGTACTTC. This codes for CASSLRDPTSEQYF. The rearrangement uses TRBV18 and TRBJ2-7, with D possibly being TRBD1 or TRBD2 (5 bases each). The CDR3 covers 14 residues. Trimming removed 4 bases at V and 6 bases at J, with 16 bases between. Germline V gene data show CDR1 as KGHSH and CDR2 as LQKENI. The full variable domain, completed using reference TRBV18 and TRBJ2-7, is NAGVMQNPRHLVRRRGQEARLRCSPMKGHSHVYWYRQLPEEGLKFMVYLQKENIIDESGMPKERFSAEFPKEGPSILRIQQVVRGDSAAYFCASSLRDPTSEQYFGPGTRLTVT.

The chain combines TRBV28 with TRBJ2-1; tentative D call: TRBD1 (6 bases). Germline V gene data show CDR1 as MDHEN and CDR2 as SYDVKM. With 2 bases removed from V and 9 bases from J, the gap between germline ends came to 23 bases. The CDR3 length is 17 residues. DNA of the CDR3: TGTGCCAGCAGTTTAGTTACCGCCGGGACGAAAGGGGGTGAGCAGTTCTTC. Its protein is CASSLVTAGTKGGEQFF.

The chain carries TRBV18 and TRBJ1-2; D is unclear. The CDR3 consists of 15 residues. V lost 2 bases to trimming and J lost 4 bases, with 14 bases between them. Germline V gene sequence: CDR1 KGHSH, CDR2 LQKENI. CDR3 residues: CASSPNPANLYGYTF. In DNA form, the CDR3 reads TGTGCCAGCTCACCAAACCCGGCCAACCTCTATGGCTACACCTTC. The full variable domain, in which reference TRBV18 and TRBJ1-2 provide the parts outside the CDR3, is NAGVMQNPRHLVRRRGQEARLRCSPMKGHSHVYWYRQLPEEGLKFMVYLQKENIIDESGMPKERFSAEFPKEGPSILRIQQVVRGDSAAYFCASSPNPANLYGYTFGSGTRLTVV.